Below, one T cell receptor (beta chain) is given with its context. This sample includes further DNA sequences coding for the same CDR3. The protocol was immunoSEQ multiplex PCR, while the TCRdb copy is restricted to in-frame clones and leaves out a portion. The profile shows fewer than 200,000 clones, around 92% of them singletons. This sample was taken from a study of T cell responses to AZD1222 COVID-19 vaccine. Germline loops: CDR1 MNHEY, CDR2 SVGAGI. This CDR3 is 12 amino acids long. The V and J ends lost 4 bases and 6 bases respectively, with 9 bases between them. The source of this sequence is an adult in good health. Material: peripheral blood, obtained on day 0 of AZD1222 vaccination. The chain is built from TRBV6-5 and TRBJ1-2, with no clear D. CDR3 bases: TGTGCCAGCAGTTCGGGGTCAGATGGCTACACCTTC. Translated: CASSSGSDGYTF.